This is a list of T cell receptor beta chains from one sample in a study of neurological immune-mediated disorders. MiXCR was run by TCRdb on the 5' RACE reads, yielding one entry per CDR3 protein. The table has over 50,000 distinct CDR3 sequences, around 5.1% seen once. Sequencing was performed on PBMCs. These receptor sequences come from a human donor with multiple sclerosis. The donor label of this sample is uncertain. CDR3s include the opening cysteine and the closing phenylalanine or tryptophan. The order of the fields is CDR3 length, clone size, V gene, CDR3 protein. Only part of the rows carry a size: once, few, many, or a class if the clone is expanded.

16	many	TRBV20-1	CSALTGTGEEADTQYF
15	many	TRBV5-8	CASSNHGRGPDTQYF
12	once	TRBV20-1	CSARGDSTEAFF
14	many	TRBV9	CASSPIRDSYEQYF
14	many	TRBV20-1	CSARESRNTGELFF
16	many	TRBV5-6	CASSQAGRTTGGELFF
13	few	TRBV19	CASSISAYQPQHF
14	many	TRBV5-1	CASSFLTGGDTQYF
14	many	TRBV5-1	CASSFDPANTEAFF
17	-	TRBV12-5	CASGLVSTSGGLYEQYF
12	many	TRBV11-2	CASSHGGGEQFF
12	few	TRBV28	CASSLKGDEQFF
15	many	TRBV9	CASTPTRGSTDTQYF
16	-	TRBV10-2	CASSGYRRGDSYEQYF
14	many	TRBV4-1	CASSQFLTSNEQFF
15	-	TRBV4-3	CASSQDWNSAYEQYF
14	many	TRBV7-9	CASSTSSSGYGYTF
13	many	TRBV7-3	CASEEGLGQPQHF
15	many	TRBV11-2	CASSLRTGGQETQYF
14	many	TRBV11-2	CASSLLSVPYEQYF
14	many	TRBV2	CATDGVFPPDTQYF
12	many	TRBV20-1	CSARTGITEAFF
15	many	TRBV4-1	CASSQGTGPESPLHF
12	-	TRBV6-5	CATSDILVGYTF
14	many	TRBV20-1	CSTHNGGSYNEQFF
11	many	TRBV12-3/TRBV12-4	CASSWRGAQYF
16	many	TRBV5-1	CASSWRAGTGDEKLFF
17	-	TRBV29-1	CSVVSPSGLAAFYEQYF
14	many	TRBV10-2	CASSESKPGQGQYF
15	many	TRBV20-1	CSASYRASSYNEQFF
15	many	TRBV5-1	CASSLGDMVYNEQFF
14	many	TRBV3-1	CASSPSDRGVVQFF
16	many	TRBV9	CASSAGTSQSADTQYF
13	many	TRBV5-5	CASSRDRGHGYTF
18	many	TRBV7-2	CASSFQPLLAGGLGEQFF